The present T cell receptor (beta chain) was sequenced within a study of response to subunit inactivated influenza vaccine. Study outcomes and limitations: Each seasonal influenza vaccination recruits few new T cells, the authors suggested.

About this clonotype itself: What it recognizes is unknown.

One entry per CDR3 protein results from TCRdb running MiXCR on the RT-PCR reads. The sample records approximately 700,000 distinct CDR3 sequences, 11% to 15% being singletons. The TCR originated in a man between 50 and 59 years old who received an inactivated influenza vaccine. This sample comprised PBMCs from blood, obtained 14 to 15 days before vaccination.

The CDR3 is CSARTSGRFYEQYF. The CDR3 DNA is TGCAGTGCTAGGACTAGCGGGAGGTTCTACGAGCAGTACTTC. This chain connects TRBV20-1 to TRBJ2-7, with TRBD2 matching 13 bases. Germline loops: CDR1 DFQATT, CDR2 SNEGSKA (reference sequence). The CDR3 spans 14 residues. V lost 3 bases and J lost 3; bases outside the gene matches: 2.